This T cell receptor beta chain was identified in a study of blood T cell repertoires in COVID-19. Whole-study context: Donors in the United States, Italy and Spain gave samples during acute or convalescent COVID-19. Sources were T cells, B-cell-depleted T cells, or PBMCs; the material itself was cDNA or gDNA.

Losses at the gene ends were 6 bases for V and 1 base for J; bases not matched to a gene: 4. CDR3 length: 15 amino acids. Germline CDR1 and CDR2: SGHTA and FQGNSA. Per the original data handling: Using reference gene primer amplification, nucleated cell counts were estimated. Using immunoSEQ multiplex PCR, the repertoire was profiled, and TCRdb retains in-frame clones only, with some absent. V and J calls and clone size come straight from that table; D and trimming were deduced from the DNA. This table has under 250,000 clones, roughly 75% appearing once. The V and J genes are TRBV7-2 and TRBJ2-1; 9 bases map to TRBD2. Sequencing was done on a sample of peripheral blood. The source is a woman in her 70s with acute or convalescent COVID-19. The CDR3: CASSPSGGSYNEQFF. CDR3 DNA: TGTGCCAGCAGTCCAAGCGGGGGGTCCTACAATGAGCAGTTCTTC.